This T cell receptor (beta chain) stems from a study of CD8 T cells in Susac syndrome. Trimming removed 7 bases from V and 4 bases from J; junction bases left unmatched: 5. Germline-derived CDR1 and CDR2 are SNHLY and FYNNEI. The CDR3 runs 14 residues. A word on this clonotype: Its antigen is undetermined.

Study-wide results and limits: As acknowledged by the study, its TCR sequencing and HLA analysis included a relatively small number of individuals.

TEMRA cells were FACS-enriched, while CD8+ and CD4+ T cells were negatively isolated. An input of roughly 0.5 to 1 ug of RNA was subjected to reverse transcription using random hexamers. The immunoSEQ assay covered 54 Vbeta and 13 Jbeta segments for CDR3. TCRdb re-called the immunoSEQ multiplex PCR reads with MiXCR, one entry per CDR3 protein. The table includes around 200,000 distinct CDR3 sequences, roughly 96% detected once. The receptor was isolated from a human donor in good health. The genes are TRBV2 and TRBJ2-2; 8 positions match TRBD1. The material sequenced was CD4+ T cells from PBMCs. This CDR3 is CASTSGGFTGELFF. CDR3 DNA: TGTGCCAGCACCTCAGGGGGCTTCACCGGGGAGCTGTTTTTT.